The clone carrying this T cell receptor (beta chain) occurred once. The data belong to a study of T cell clonotyping in hematopoietic cell transplantation. Assay: immunoSEQ multiplex PCR; the TCRdb copy retains only in-frame clones and omits some. In the table there are several thousand clones, about 95% of which are singletons. Germline assignment: CDR1 SGDLS and CDR2 YYNGEE. This CDR3 has 14 residues. The V gene lost 3 bases and the J gene lost 5 bases, with 14 bases spanning the gap. The chain uses TRBV9 and TRBJ2-5; D gene uncertain. The TCR originated in a male patient between 60 and 69 years old who had an allogeneic stem cell transplant from an unrelated donor, so T cells may come from the graft donor. Some clones in this sample may be carry-over from other donors' samples. This specimen was peripheral blood mononuclear cells, taken 30 days after allogeneic stem cell transplant. The CDR3 region has the DNA TGTGCCAGCAGCGCCCACATGCTAGGGGAGACCCAGTACTTC. This encodes CASSAHMLGETQYF.